This TCR beta chain was captured in a study of blood T cell repertoires in COVID-19. As for the study in general: Sources were T cells, B-cell-depleted T cells, or PBMCs; the material itself was cDNA or gDNA.

Participants came from 24 US areas, aged about 18 to 95 years. Two negative PCRs, clearance, or symptom resolution had been documented for recovered Cohort 3 donors. V shed 3 bases and J shed 6 bases, with 5 bases lying between them. Germline V gives CDR1 SGHAT, CDR2 FQDESV (reference sequence). CDR3 length: 12 residues. As originally analysed: The assay estimated nucleated cells by amplifying reference gene primers. Sequenced by immunoSEQ multiplex PCR; TCRdb stores in-frame clones only, minus some. D and trimming come from the DNA, and the V and J calls and clone size come from that table. The repertoire has 300,000 to 400,000 clones, about 88% of them found once; the top ten carry more than 0.95%.

The specimen was PBMCs or T cells enriched from blood (not recorded which). The chain uses TRBV11-1 and TRBJ2-2; no definite D call. The sequence came from a woman under 30 who had recovered from COVID-19. Written as DNA, the CDR3 is TGTGCCAGCAGCTTTTATCCCGGGGAGCTGTTTTTT. This sequence encodes CASSFYPGELFF.